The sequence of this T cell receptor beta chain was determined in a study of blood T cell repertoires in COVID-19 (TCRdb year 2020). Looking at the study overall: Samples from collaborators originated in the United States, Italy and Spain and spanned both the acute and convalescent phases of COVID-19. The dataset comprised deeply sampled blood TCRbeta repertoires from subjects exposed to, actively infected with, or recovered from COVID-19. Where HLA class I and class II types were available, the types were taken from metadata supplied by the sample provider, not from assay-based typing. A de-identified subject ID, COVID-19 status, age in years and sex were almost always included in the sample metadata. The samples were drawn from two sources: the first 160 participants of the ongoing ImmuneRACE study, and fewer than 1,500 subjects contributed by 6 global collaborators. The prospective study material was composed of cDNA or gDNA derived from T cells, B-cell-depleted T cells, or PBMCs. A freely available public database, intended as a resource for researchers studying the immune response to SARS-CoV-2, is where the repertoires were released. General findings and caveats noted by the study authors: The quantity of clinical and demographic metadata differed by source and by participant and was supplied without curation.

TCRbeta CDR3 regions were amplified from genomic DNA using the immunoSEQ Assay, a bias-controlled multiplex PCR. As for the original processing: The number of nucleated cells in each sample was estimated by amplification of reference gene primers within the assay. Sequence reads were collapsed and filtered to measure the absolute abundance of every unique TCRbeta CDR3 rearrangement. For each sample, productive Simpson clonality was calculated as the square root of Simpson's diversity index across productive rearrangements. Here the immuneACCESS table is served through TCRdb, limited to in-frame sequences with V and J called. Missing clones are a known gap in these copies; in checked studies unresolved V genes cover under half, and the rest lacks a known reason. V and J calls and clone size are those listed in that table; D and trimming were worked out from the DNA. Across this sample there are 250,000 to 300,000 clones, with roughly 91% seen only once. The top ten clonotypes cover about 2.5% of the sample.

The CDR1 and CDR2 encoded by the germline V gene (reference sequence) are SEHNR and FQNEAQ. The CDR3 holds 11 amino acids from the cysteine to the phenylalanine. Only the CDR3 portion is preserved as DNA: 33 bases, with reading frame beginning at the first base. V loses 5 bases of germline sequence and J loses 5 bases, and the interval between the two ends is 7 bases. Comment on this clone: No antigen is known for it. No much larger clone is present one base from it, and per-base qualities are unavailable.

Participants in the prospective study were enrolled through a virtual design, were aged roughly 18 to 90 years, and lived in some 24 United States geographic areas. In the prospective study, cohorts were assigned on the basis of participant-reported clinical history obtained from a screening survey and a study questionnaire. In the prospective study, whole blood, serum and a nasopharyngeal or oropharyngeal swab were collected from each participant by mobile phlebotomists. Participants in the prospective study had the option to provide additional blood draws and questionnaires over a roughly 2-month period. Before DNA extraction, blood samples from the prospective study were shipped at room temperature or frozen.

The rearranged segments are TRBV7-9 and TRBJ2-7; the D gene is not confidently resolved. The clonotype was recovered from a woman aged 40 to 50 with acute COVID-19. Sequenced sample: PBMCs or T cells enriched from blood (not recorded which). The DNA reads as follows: TGTGCCAGCAGCCCCCTAGACGAGCAGTACTTC. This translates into CASSPLDEQYF. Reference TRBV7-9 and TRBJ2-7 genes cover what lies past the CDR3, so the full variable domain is DTGVSQNPRHKITKRGQNVTFRCDPISEHNRLYWYRQTLGQGPEFLTYFQNEAQLEKSRLLSDRFSAERPKGSFSTLEIQRTEQGDSAMYLCASSPLDEQYFGPGTRLTVT.